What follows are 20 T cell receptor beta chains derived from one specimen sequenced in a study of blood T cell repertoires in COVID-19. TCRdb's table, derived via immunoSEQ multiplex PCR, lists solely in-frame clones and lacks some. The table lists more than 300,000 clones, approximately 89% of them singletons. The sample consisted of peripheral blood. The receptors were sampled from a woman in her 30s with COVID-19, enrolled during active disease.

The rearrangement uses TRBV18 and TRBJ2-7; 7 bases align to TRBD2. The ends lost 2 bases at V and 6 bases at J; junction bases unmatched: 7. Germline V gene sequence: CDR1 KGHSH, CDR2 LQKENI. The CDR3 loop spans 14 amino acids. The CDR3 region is CASSPRGLFFEQYF. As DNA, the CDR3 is TGTGCCAGCTCACCAAGGGGACTATTTTTCGAGCAGTACTTC.

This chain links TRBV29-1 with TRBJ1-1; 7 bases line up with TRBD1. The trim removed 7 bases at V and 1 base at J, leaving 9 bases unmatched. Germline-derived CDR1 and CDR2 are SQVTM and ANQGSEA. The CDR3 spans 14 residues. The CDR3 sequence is CSATTSGGNTEAFF. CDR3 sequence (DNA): TGCAGCGCTACCACCTCAGGGGGGAACACTGAAGCTTTCTTT. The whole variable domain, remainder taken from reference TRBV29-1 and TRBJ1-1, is SAVISQKPSRDICQRGTSLTIQCQVDSQVTMMFWYRQQPGQSLTLIATANQGSEATYESGFVIDKFPISRPNLTFSTLTVSNMSPEDSSIYLCSATTSGGNTEAFFGQGTRLTVV.

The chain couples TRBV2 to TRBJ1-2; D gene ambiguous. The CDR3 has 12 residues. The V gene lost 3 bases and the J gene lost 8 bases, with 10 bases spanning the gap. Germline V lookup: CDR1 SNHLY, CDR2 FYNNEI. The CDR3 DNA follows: TGTGCCAGCAGTGACAGGCCTCACGGCTACACCTTC. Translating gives CASSDRPHGYTF.

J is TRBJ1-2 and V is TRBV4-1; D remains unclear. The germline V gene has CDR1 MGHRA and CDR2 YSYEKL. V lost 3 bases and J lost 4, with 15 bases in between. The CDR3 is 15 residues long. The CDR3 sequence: CASSQPRSRLYGYTF. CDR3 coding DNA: TGCGCCAGCAGCCAGCCAAGAAGCCGTCTCTATGGCTACACCTTC.

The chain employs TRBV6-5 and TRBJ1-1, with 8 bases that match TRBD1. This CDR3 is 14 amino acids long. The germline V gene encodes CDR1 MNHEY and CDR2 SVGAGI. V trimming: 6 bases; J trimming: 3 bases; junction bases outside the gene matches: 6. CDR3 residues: CASSFRGRDTEAFF. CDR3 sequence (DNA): TGTGCCAGCAGCTTCAGGGGGCGCGACACTGAAGCTTTCTTT.

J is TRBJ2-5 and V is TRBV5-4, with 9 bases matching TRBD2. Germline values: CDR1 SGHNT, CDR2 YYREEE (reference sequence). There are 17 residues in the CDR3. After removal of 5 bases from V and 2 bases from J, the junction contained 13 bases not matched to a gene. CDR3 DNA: TGTGCCAGCAGTTCCAGGGAGGGCCTAGCGGGACAAGAGACCCAGTACTTC. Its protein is CASSSREGLAGQETQYF.

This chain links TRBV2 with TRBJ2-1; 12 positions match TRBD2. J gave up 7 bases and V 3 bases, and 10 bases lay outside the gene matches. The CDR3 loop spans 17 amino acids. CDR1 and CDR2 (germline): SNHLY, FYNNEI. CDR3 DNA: TGTGCCAGCAGTGATCCCCGGACTAGCGGGATTCTTAATGAGCAGTTCTTC. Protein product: CASSDPRTSGILNEQFF.

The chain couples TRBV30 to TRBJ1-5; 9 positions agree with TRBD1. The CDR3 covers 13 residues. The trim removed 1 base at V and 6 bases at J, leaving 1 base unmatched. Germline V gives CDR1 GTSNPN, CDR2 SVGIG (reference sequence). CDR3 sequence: CAWSGQGGQPQHF. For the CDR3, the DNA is TGTGCCTGGAGTGGACAGGGGGGTCAGCCCCAGCATTTT.

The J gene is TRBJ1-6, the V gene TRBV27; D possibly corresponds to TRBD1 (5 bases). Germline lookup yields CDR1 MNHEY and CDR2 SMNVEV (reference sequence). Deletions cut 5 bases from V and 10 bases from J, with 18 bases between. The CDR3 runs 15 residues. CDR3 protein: CASSTAGRVYSPLHF. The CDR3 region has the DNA TGTGCCAGCAGTACGGCAGGGAGGGTATACTCACCCCTCCACTTT.

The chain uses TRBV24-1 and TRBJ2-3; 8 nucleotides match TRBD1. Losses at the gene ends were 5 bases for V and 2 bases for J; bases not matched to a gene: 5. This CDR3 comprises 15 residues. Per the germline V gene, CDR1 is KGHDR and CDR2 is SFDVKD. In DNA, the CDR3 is TGTGCCACCAGTGTCCAGGGGGCGTCCACAGATACGCAGTATTTT. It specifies CATSVQGASTDTQYF.

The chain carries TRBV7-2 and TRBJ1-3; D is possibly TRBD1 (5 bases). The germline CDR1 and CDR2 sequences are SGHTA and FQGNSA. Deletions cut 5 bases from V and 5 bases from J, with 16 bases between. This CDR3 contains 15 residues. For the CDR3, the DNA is TGTGCCAGCAGCACGGGCCGGGGGGTGAGAAACACCATATATTTT. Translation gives CASSTGRGVRNTIYF.

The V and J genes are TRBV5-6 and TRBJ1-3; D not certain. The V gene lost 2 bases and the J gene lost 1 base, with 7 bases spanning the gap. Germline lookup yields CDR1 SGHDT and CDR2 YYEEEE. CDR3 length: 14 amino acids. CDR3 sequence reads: CASSFLESGNTIYF. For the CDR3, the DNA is TGTGCCAGCAGCTTCCTGGAGTCTGGAAACACCATATATTTT.

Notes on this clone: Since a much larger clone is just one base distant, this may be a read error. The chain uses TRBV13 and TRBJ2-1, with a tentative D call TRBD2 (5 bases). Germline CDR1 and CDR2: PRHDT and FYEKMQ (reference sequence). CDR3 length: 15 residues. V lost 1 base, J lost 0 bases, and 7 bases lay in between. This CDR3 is CASSLAGSSYNEQFF. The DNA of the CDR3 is TGTGCCAGCAGCTTAGCGGGGAGCTCCTACAATGAGCAGTTCTTC.

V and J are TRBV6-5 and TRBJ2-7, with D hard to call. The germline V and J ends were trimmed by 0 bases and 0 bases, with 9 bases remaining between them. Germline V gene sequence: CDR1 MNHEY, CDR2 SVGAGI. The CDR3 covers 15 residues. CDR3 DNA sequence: TGTGCCAGCAGTTACTCGATGAGATTCTCCTACGAGCAGTACTTC. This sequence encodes CASSYSMRFSYEQYF.

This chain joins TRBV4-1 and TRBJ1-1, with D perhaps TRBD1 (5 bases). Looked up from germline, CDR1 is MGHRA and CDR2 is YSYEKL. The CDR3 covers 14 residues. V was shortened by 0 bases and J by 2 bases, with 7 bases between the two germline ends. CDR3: CASSQDDSNTEAFF. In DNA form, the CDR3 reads TGCGCCAGCAGCCAAGATGACAGCAACACTGAAGCTTTCTTT.

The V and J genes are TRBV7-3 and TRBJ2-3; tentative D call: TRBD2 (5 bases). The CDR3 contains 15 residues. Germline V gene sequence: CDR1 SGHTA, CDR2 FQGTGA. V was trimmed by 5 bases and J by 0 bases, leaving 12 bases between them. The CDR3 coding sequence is TGTGCCAGCAGCGCCAGCGGAGGAAGCACAGATACGCAGTATTTT. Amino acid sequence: CASSASGGSTDTQYF.

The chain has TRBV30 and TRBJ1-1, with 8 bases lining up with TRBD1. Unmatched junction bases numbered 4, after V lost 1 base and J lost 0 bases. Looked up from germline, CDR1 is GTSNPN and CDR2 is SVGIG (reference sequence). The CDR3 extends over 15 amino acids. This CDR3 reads CAWSESGGMNTEAFF. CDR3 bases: TGTGCCTGGAGTGAATCAGGGGGCATGAACACTGAAGCTTTCTTT.

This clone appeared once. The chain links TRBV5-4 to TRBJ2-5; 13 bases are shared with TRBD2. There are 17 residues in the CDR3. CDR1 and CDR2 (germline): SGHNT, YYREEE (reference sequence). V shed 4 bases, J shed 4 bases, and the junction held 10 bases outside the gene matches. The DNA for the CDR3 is TGTGCCAGCAGCCGCAAGACCGGACTAGCGGGAGTAGAGACCCAGTACTTC. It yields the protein CASSRKTGLAGVETQYF.

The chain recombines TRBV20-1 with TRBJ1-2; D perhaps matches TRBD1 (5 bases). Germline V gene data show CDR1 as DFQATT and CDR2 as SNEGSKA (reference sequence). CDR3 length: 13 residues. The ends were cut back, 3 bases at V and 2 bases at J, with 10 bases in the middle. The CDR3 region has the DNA TGCAGTGCTAGTTGGAGGGGAAACTATGGCTACACCTTC. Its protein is CSASWRGNYGYTF.

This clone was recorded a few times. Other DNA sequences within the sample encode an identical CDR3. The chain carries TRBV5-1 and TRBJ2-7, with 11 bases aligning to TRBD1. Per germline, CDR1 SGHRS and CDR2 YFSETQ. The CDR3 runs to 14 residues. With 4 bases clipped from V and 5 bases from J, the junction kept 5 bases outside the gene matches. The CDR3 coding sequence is TGCGCCAGCAGCCTCGGACAGGGGGCGAACGAGCAGTACTTC. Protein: CASSLGQGANEQYF. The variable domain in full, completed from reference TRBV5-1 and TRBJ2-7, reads KAGVTQTPRYLIKTRGQQVTLSCSPISGHRSVSWYQQTPGQGLQFLFEYFSETQRNKGNFPGRFSGRQFSNSRSEMNVSTLELGDSALYLCASSLGQGANEQYFGPGTRLTVT.